One sample yielded the 3 T cell receptor beta chains listed below, sequenced in a study of T cell responses to AZD1222 COVID-19 vaccine. Sequenced by immunoSEQ multiplex PCR; TCRdb stores in-frame clones only, minus some. This table has about 120,000 clones, about 90% appearing once. Sequences were derived from peripheral blood, sampled on day 0 of AZD1222 vaccination. The receptor source for this set is an adult in good health.

The genes are TRBV5-1 and TRBJ1-1; D may be TRBD1 (6 bases). V lost 0 bases and J 12 bases, leaving 18 bases between the germline ends. The CDR3 extends over 14 amino acids. Germline V CDR1 and CDR2: SGHRS, YFSETQ. The CDR3 reads CASSLVQGGGETFF. CDR3 DNA: TGCGCCAGCAGCTTGGTACAGGGTGGAGGGGAGACTTTCTTT.

The chain employs TRBV28 and TRBJ1-1; D is perhaps TRBD1 (6 bases). The CDR3 sequence is 13 residues long. CDR1 is MDHEN, CDR2 SYDVKM, per germline. V was trimmed by 6 bases and J by 8 bases, leaving 16 bases between them. CDR3 region: CASSAPPGQEAFF. CDR3 DNA: TGTGCCAGCAGCGCACCTCCGGGACAAGAAGCTTTCTTT. The entire variable domain, with the rest obtained from reference TRBV28 and TRBJ1-1, is as follows: DVKVTQSSRYLVKRTGEKVFLECVQDMDHENMFWYRQDPGLGLRLIYFSYDVKMKEKGDIPEGYSVSREKKERFSLILESASTNQTSMYLCASSAPPGQEAFFGQGTRLTVV.

The V gene is TRBV15, the J gene TRBJ1-3; no firm D call. Trimming left V 1 base short and J 0 bases short, with 10 bases between. The germline V gene encodes CDR1 LNHNV and CDR2 YYDKDF (reference sequence). The CDR3 contains 16 residues. The CDR3 reads CATSRGRPSSGNTIYF. The CDR3 bases are TGTGCCACCAGCAGAGGAAGGCCAAGCTCTGGAAACACCATATATTTT.